Included here is one TCR beta chain sequence, with context. The antigen is undetermined. These data come from a study of T cell repertoires in cytomegalovirus infection. About the research overall: Public TCR beta signatures provided an indication of both CMV infection and a matching HLA type.

There are 15 residues in the CDR3. V lost 6 bases and J lost 0, with 14 bases in between. CDR1 is SNHLY and CDR2 is FYNNEI in the germline V gene. TCRdb reanalysed the reads using MiXCR and keeps one entry per CDR3 protein. The sample records some 920,000 distinct CDR3 sequences, around 31% being singletons. This rearrangement joins TRBV2 to TRBJ2-5; D is unclear. Material: cultured CD8+ T cells from PBMCs, obtained from culture after CMV antigen stimulation. This TCR derives from a human donor in good health (CMV status not recorded). Some clones in this sample may be carry-over from other donors' samples. This CDR3 is CASRYSTEYQETQYF. DNA of the CDR3: TGTGCCAGCAGATACAGTACGGAGTACCAAGAGACCCAGTACTTC. The full variable domain, its missing parts supplied by reference TRBV2 and TRBJ2-5, is EPEVTQTPSHQVTQMGQEVILRCVPISNHLYFYWYRQILGQKVEFLVSFYNNEISEKSEIFDDQFSVERPDGSNFTLKIRSTKLEDSAMYFCASRYSTEYQETQYFGPGTRLLVL.